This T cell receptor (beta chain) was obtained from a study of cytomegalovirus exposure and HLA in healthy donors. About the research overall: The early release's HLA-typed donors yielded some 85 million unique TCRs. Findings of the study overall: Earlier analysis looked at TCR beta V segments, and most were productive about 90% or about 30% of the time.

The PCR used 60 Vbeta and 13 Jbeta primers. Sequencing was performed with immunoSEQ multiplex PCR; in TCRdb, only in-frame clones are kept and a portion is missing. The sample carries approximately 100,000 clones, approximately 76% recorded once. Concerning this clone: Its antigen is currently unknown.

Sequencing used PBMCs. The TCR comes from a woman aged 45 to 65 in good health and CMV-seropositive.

The CDR3 bases are TGTGCCAGCAGCAATCCGGGACAATCGGCGAACACTGAAGCTTTCTTT. This codes for CASSNPGQSANTEAFF. This chain connects TRBV28 to TRBJ1-1; a possible D gene is TRBD1 (6 bases). Germline V gives CDR1 MDHEN, CDR2 SYDVKM. V dropped 6 bases and J dropped 1 base, with 18 bases sitting between them. The CDR3 has 16 amino acids.